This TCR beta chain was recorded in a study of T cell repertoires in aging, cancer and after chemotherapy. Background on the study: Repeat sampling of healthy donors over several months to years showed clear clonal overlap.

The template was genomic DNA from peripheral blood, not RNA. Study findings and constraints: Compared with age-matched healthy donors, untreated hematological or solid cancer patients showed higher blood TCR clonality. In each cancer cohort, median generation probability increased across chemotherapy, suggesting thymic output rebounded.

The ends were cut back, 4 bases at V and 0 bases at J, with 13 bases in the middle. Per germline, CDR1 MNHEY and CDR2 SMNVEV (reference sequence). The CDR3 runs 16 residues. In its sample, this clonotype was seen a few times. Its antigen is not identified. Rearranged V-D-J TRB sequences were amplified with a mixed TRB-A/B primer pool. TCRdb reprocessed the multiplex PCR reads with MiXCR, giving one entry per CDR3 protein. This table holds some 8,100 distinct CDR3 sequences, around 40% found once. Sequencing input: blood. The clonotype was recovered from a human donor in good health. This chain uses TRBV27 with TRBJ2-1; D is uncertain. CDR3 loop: CASSSPYMSSYNEQFF. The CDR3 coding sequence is TGTGCCAGCAGTTCCCCCTACATGAGCTCCTACAATGAGCAGTTCTTC.